The rows below give T cell receptor beta chains drawn from one sample of a study of blood T cell repertoires in COVID-19. Sequenced by immunoSEQ multiplex PCR; TCRdb stores in-frame clones only, minus some. The sample lists approximately 150,000 clones, more than 75% seen once, with about 2.1% in the top ten. The specimen was peripheral blood. The receptor source for this set is a man in his 70s with active COVID-19. Each CDR3 is given with its conserved first and last residue. Each record gives: D gene, V gene, J gene, CDR3 length, clone size, CDR3 DNA, CDR3 protein. A D gene is named only where the DNA matches it firmly. Clone size is given for some rows only: seen once, a few or many times, or a class if the clone is expanded.

D gene: NA
V gene: TRBV9
J gene: TRBJ2-3
CDR3 length: 15
clone size: once
CDR3 DNA: TGTGCCAGCAGCGTCGGACTAACCCAGGGTGATACGCAGTATTTT
CDR3 protein: CASSVGLTQGDTQYF

D gene: NA
V gene: TRBV6-4
J gene: TRBJ1-6
CDR3 length: 14
clone size: few
CDR3 DNA: TGTGCCAGCAGGGAGAGCTCCTATAATTCACCCCTCCACTTT
CDR3 protein: CASRESSYNSPLHF

D gene: NA
V gene: TRBV2
J gene: TRBJ1-2
CDR3 length: 12
clone size: few
CDR3 DNA: TGTGCCAGCATGGGAGGGACCTTTGGCTACACCTTC
CDR3 protein: CASMGGTFGYTF

D gene: TRBD2
V gene: TRBV4-2
J gene: TRBJ2-2
CDR3 length: 14
clone size: NA
CDR3 DNA: TGTGCCAGCAGCCAACTAGCGGACACCGGGGAGCTGTTTTTT
CDR3 protein: CASSQLADTGELFF

D gene: NA
V gene: TRBV24-1
J gene: TRBJ1-2
CDR3 length: 13
clone size: NA
CDR3 DNA: TGTGCCACCAGCAGAGGCGGGGGTAATGGCTACACCTTC
CDR3 protein: CATSRGGGNGYTF

D gene: TRBD1
V gene: TRBV7-9
J gene: TRBJ1-4
CDR3 length: 16
clone size: NA
CDR3 DNA: TGTGCCAGCAGTTCTCTGGGACAGGGCACTAATGAAAAACTGTTTTTT
CDR3 protein: CASSSLGQGTNEKLFF

D gene: TRBD2
V gene: TRBV29-1
J gene: TRBJ2-7
CDR3 length: 12
clone size: few
CDR3 DNA: TGCAGCGCCATCCGGACTAGCGGCGAGCAGTACTTC
CDR3 protein: CSAIRTSGEQYF

D gene: NA
V gene: TRBV7-8
J gene: TRBJ1-3
CDR3 length: 14
clone size: NA
CDR3 DNA: TGTGCCAGCAGCTCGGTCATTTTTGGAAACACCATATATTTT
CDR3 protein: CASSSVIFGNTIYF

D gene: NA
V gene: TRBV10-3
J gene: TRBJ2-1
CDR3 length: 13
clone size: NA
CDR3 DNA: TGTGCCATCAGGGAGGACAGCCCTAATGAGCAGTTCTTC
CDR3 protein: CAIREDSPNEQFF

D gene: TRBD1
V gene: TRBV7-3
J gene: TRBJ1-2
CDR3 length: 16
clone size: few
CDR3 DNA: TGTGCCAGCAGCTTATCCGGGACAGGGGGCTCCGGAAGCTACACCTTC
CDR3 protein: CASSLSGTGGSGSYTF

D gene: TRBD2
V gene: TRBV7-9
J gene: TRBJ2-3
CDR3 length: 17
clone size: NA
CDR3 DNA: TGTGCCAGCAGCTCTTCACAGACTAGCGGGAGGGCAGATACGCAGTATTTT
CDR3 protein: CASSSSQTSGRADTQYF

D gene: NA
V gene: TRBV27
J gene: TRBJ2-2
CDR3 length: 16
clone size: NA
CDR3 DNA: TGTGCCAGCAGTCTTCTCCTAAGGGGGAAGGCCGGGGAGCTGTTTTTT
CDR3 protein: CASSLLLRGKAGELFF

D gene: NA
V gene: TRBV29-1
J gene: TRBJ1-1
CDR3 length: 12
clone size: NA
CDR3 DNA: TGCAGCACCCGACAGAAGAACACTGAAGCTTTCTTT
CDR3 protein: CSTRQKNTEAFF

D gene: NA
V gene: TRBV24-1
J gene: TRBJ2-3
CDR3 length: 15
clone size: NA
CDR3 DNA: TGTGCCACCAGTGATTTGGGGACAAGCACAGATACGCAGTATTTT
CDR3 protein: CATSDLGTSTDTQYF

D gene: NA
V gene: TRBV3-1/TRBV3-2
J gene: TRBJ1-1
CDR3 length: 14
clone size: NA
CDR3 DNA: TGTGCCAGCAGCTTCTTAAGGGGTGCCACTGAAGCTTTCTTT
CDR3 protein: CASSFLRGATEAFF

D gene: TRBD2
V gene: TRBV3-1/TRBV3-2
J gene: TRBJ2-3
CDR3 length: 14
clone size: NA
CDR3 DNA: TGTGCCAGCAGCCAAGCGGGAGGGCCAGATACGCAGTATTTT
CDR3 protein: CASSQAGGPDTQYF

D gene: NA
V gene: TRBV27
J gene: TRBJ2-6
CDR3 length: 18
clone size: NA
CDR3 DNA: TGTGCCAGCAGTTTATTTGCCACGACAGGTGGTGGGGCCAACGTCCTGACTTTC
CDR3 protein: CASSLFATTGGGANVLTF